This T cell receptor beta chain was observed in a study of T cells in Graves' hyperthyroidism and ophthalmopathy. Uncontrolled infection, other autoimmune disease, pregnancy and lactation each barred patients from inclusion. The V segment lost 3 bases and the J segment 0 bases; nucleotides outside the gene matches: 4. The CDR3 length is 17 residues. Amplified regions were TCR beta CDR3 sequences from RNA transcripts. Initially, a first-round RT-PCR of the TCR CDR3 employed the HTBI primer set. MiXCR, run by TCRdb on the multiplex PCR reads, gives a single entry per CDR3 protein. This sample carries 250,000 to 300,000 distinct CDR3 sequences, roughly an eighth of them seen once, and the ten largest clones take less than 8%. This clonotype was seen repeatedly, ten times or more.

The sequence derives from a woman aged 40 to 50 with Graves' hyperthyroidism. J is TRBJ2-3 and V is TRBV12-3 or TRBV12-4; 12 bases agree with TRBD2. Sequenced material: blood. CDR3 nucleotides: TGTGCCAGCAGTTTCCGGACTAGCGGGACTAGCACAGATACGCAGTATTTT. Translated: CASSFRTSGTSTDTQYF.